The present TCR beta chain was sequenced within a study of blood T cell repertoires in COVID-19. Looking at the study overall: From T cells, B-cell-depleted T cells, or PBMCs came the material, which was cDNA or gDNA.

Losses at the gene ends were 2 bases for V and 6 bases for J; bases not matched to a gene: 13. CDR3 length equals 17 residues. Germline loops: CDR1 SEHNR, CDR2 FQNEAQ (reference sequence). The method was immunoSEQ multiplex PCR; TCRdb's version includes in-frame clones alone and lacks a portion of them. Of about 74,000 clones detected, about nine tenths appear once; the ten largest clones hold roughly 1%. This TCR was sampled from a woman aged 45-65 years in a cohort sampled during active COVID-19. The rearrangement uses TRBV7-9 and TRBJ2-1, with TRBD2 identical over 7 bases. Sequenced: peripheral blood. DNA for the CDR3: TGTGCCAGCAGCTTATTGACCGGCGGGAGTCCTCCCAATGAGCAGTTCTTC. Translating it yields CASSLLTGGSPPNEQFF.